Following are 8 T cell receptor beta chains from one sample sequenced in a study of shared clonotypes between healthy human individuals. The repertoire was sequenced with immunoSEQ multiplex PCR; TCRdb's copy has only in-frame clones and lacks some. The sample has some 510,000 clones; more than 65% are singletons. Sequencing input: PBMCs. These receptors were collected from a woman aged 40 to 49 in good health. Some clones in this sample may be carry-over from other donors' samples.

The chain couples TRBV7-2 to TRBJ2-5, with TRBD1 matching over 10 bases. V was clipped by 1 base and J by 4 bases; unmatched bases: 3. This CDR3 has 15 amino acids. From germline, CDR1 is SGHTA and CDR2 FQGNSA. CDR3 nucleotides: TGTGCCAGCAGCTTAGGGGACAGGGGTTTAGAGACCCAGTACTTC. This gives the protein CASSLGDRGLETQYF.

The J gene is TRBJ2-3, the V gene TRBV9, with D perhaps matching TRBD2 (6 bases). Per the germline V gene, CDR1 is SGDLS and CDR2 is YYNGEE. Trimming cost V 7 bases and J 5 bases, with 17 bases left between them. The CDR3 length is 14 residues. The CDR3 loop is CASGGGKEVDTQYF. CDR3 DNA sequence: TGTGCCAGCGGCGGCGGGAAGGAGGTAGATACGCAGTATTTT. The whole variable domain, filled in from reference TRBV9 and TRBJ2-3, reads DSGVTQTPKHLITATGQRVTLRCSPRSGDLSVYWYQQSLDQGLQFLIQYYNGEERAKGNILERFSAQQFPDLHSELNLSSLELGDSALYFCASGGGKEVDTQYFGPGTRLTVL.

The chain links TRBV13 to TRBJ2-5, with 7 bases that match TRBD1. CDR3 size: 15 residues. Germline CDR1 reads PRHDT; CDR2 reads FYEKMQ (reference sequence). V lost 0 bases to trimming and J lost 2 bases; unmatched junction nucleotides: 3. The CDR3 protein is CASSLGRGQQETQYF. CDR3 DNA sequence: TGTGCCAGCAGCTTAGGCCGGGGACAGCAAGAGACCCAGTACTTC.

This clone has just one count. V usage is TRBV29-1 and J usage is TRBJ2-1; D is undetermined. Trimming removed 2 bases at V and 11 bases at J, with 10 bases between. The CDR3 has 11 residues. Per the germline V gene, CDR1 is SQVTM and CDR2 is ANQGSEA. The DNA for the CDR3 is TGCAGCGTTGAAATCACGATGCAGCAGTTCTTC. Translating gives CSVEITMQQFF.

The V call is TRBV15, the J call TRBJ2-3; D remains ambiguous. V was pared by 0 bases and J by 1 base, with 8 bases between. CDR1 and CDR2 (germline): LNHNV, YYDKDF (reference sequence). This CDR3 has 15 residues. CDR3 DNA sequence: TGTGCCACCAGCAGAGAATCAGCGCGCACAGATACGCAGTATTTT. This translates into CATSRESARTDTQYF.

The CDR3: CASSAQGAAGANVLTF. The DNA for the CDR3 is TGTGCCAGCAGCGCACAGGGGGCGGCAGGGGCCAACGTCCTGACTTTC. The rearrangement joins TRBV6-4 to TRBJ2-6; 9 bases are a match to TRBD1. The CDR3 runs 16 residues. The V gene end was trimmed by 6 bases and the J gene end by 4 bases; junction bases not matched to a gene: 7. Germline CDR1 and CDR2: MRHNA and SNTAGT.

V and J are TRBV7-6 and TRBJ2-7; TRBD2 matches at 11 bases. Germline loops: CDR1 SGHVS, CDR2 FNYEAQ. Trimming at V came to 2 bases and at J to 6 bases, leaving 3 bases not matched to a gene. The CDR3 totals 14 residues. This CDR3 is CASSLLAGGLEQYF. The CDR3 region has the DNA TGTGCCAGCAGCTTATTAGCGGGAGGGCTCGAGCAGTACTTC.

The V gene is TRBV6-6, the J gene TRBJ2-1; TRBD1 aligns across 9 bases. The CDR3 is made up of 16 amino acids. Germline CDR1 MNHNY, CDR2 SVGAGI (reference sequence). J was trimmed by 7 bases and V by 0 bases; bases with no gene match: 7. The CDR3 here is CASSYSTGGTKNEQFF. In nucleotides, the CDR3 is TGTGCCAGCAGTTACTCAACAGGGGGCACAAAGAATGAGCAGTTCTTC.